The subject of this entry is one T cell receptor beta chain. This entry is derived from a study of blood T cell repertoires in COVID-19. About the study: The United States, Italy and Spain provided the acute and convalescent COVID-19 samples. Sample material is recorded as cDNA or gDNA derived from T cells, B-cell-depleted T cells, or PBMCs.

The germline CDR1 and CDR2 sequences are SNHLY and FYNNEI. The CDR3 is made up of 12 amino acids. Trimming took 8 bases from V and 2 from J, leaving 10 bases between them. The data were produced by immunoSEQ multiplex PCR, yet TCRdb's version contains in-frame clones alone and is incomplete. The sample has around 35,000 clones; roughly 89% are singletons. The chain links TRBV2 to TRBJ2-7; TRBD2 is a possible D gene (6 bases). Sequenced sample: peripheral blood. This receptor was obtained from a human donor in a cohort sampled during active COVID-19. The CDR3 sequence is CASGGNAYEQYF. The CDR3 region has the DNA TGTGCCAGCGGGGGGAACGCCTACGAGCAGTACTTC.